The sequence of this T cell receptor beta chain was determined in a study of somatic mutations in cytotoxic T cells in rheumatoid arthritis. Study summary: Flow-sorting brought some V beta antibody-stained T-cell populations to nearly 100% purity, V beta1+ cells sequenced for TCRB among them.

Some clones are missing from TCRdb's copy, which holds only in-frame ones; the method was immunoSEQ multiplex PCR. The sample lists fewer than 30,000 clones, around 74% occurring once. Positive magnetic bead selection, which isolated the CD4+ and CD8+ cells, was followed by a flow cytometry check of purity. The CDR3 runs 15 residues. V gave up 2 bases and J gave up 2 bases, with 10 bases separating them. Germline V gives CDR1 MDHEN, CDR2 SYDVKM. Material for sequencing was CD8+ T cells sorted from blood. The chain carries TRBV28 and TRBJ2-1; possible D gene TRBD2, 6 bases. The sequence derives from a woman under 30 in good health. CDR3 sequence: CASSLRRGPYNEQFF. CDR3 in DNA: TGTGCCAGCAGTTTACGGCGGGGACCCTACAATGAGCAGTTCTTC.